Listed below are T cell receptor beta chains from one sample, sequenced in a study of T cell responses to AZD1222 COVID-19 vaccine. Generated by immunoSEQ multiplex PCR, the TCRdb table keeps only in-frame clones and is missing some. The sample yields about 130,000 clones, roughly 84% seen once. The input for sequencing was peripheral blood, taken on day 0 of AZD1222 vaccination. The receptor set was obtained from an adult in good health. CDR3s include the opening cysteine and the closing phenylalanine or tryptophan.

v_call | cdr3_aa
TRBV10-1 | CALRVGYGYTF
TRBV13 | CASSLFGGEAFF
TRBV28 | CASSFQYEQYF
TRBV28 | CASSLPGGAGSPLHF
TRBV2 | CASSDPSRGGGGYTF
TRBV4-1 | CASSQDGSPGTSNYGYTF
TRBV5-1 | CASSSTEGTEAFF
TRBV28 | CASRPSTGRKTEAFF
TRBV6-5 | CASPGQTYNSPLHF
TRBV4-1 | CASSHDPAGNYGYTF
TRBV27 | CASSSPGLGEKLFF
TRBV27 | CASSPPRLGTGTTYGYTF
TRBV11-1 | CASSISGASYNEQFF
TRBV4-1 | CASSPGRHMNYGYTF
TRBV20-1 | CSASPRTEIHQPQHF
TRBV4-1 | CASSPNSRGVNTEAFF
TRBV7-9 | CASSLGQPNSPLHF
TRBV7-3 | CASGQGANSPLHF
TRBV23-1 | CASRKYLGKGSYEQYF
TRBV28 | CASSQGDKGASKNIQYF
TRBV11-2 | CASSSPGAGGLTQYF
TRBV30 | CAWKQGATWDAEAFF
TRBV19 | CASTKMGGNQPQHF
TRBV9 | CASSSGTDYGYTF
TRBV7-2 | CASSLGVGAVREGYTF
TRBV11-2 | CASSLEQGPNYGYTF
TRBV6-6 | CASKAPMGESSYEQYF
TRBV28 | CASSLSVNTIYF
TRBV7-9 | CASSRGTGGTGANVLTF
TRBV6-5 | CASSYLGGQGYGYTF
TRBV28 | CASSLPQTGPLQPQHF
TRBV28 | CASSLYTGEAFF
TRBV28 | CASSLTPPGKAAEKLFF
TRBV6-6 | CASSPRTSGQETQYF
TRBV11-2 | CASSLAGQVMNTEAFF
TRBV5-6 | CASSSTGGYGYTF
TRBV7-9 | CASSLDGGAEKLFF
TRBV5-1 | CASSSGTEQAGELFF
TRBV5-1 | CASSLVQGYEQYF
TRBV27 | CASSFNRGYGYTF
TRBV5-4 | CASSRDRAAGVQYF
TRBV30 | CAWSRQGAIDPSEQYF
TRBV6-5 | CASTASVNTEAFF
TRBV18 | CASSPTGDSYYEQYF
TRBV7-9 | CASSSGQGVPEAFF
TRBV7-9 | CASSLYVRTGTRRMNEQFF
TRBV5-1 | CASSSPNEQFF
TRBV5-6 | CASSLIGRNQPQHF
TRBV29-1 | CSVFKGQGANTGELFF
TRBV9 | CASSVGNSVNTEAFF
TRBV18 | CASSPDGRGSPLHF
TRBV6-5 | CASSYSGGSNQPQHF
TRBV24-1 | CATSGQTVYGFQETQYF